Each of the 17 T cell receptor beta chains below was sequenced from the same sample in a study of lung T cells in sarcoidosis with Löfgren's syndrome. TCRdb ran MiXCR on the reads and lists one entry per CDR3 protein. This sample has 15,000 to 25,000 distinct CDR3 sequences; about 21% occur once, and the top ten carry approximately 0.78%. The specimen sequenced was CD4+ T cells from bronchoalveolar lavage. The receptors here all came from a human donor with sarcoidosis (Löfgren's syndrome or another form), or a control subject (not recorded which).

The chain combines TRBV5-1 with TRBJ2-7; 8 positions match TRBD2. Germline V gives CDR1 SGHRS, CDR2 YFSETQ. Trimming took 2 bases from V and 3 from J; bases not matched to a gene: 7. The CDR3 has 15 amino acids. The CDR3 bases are TGCGCCAGCAGCTTTTCGGCGGGGGGAAACTACGAGCAGTACTTC. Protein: CASSFSAGGNYEQYF. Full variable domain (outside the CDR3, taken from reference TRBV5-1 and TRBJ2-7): KAGVTQTPRYLIKTRGQQVTLSCSPISGHRSVSWYQQTPGQGLQFLFEYFSETQRNKGNFPGRFSGRQFSNSRSEMNVSTLELGDSALYLCASSFSAGGNYEQYFGPGTRLTVT.

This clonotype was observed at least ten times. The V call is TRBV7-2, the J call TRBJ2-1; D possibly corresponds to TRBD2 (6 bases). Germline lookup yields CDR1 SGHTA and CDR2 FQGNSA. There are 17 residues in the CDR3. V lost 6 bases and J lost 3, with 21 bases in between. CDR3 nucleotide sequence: TGTGCCAGCAGTCCCGTACCGGGAGCACCGTACTACAATGAGCAGTTCTTC. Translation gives CASSPVPGAPYYNEQFF.

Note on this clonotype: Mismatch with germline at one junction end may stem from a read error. The CDR3 sequence is CASSSGTAYEQCF. The CDR3 nucleotides are TGTGCCAGCAGTTCCGGGACAGCTTACGAGCAGTGCTTC. V usage is TRBV2 and J usage is TRBJ2-7; 7 bases match TRBD1. CDR1 is SNHLY, CDR2 FYNNEI, per germline. The CDR3 sequence is 13 residues long.

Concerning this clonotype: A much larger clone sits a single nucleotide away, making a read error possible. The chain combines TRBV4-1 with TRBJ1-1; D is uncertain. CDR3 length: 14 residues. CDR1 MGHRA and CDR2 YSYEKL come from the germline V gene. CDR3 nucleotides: TGCGCCAGCAGCCTCCATCATATGAACACTGAAGCTCTCTTT. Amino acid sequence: CASSLHHMNTEALF.

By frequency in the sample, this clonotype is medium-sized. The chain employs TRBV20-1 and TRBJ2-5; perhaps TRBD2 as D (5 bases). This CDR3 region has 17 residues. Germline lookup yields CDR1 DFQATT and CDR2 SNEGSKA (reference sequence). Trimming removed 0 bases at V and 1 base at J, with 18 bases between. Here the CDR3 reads CSARDRPRGLPQETQYF. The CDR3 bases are TGCAGTGCTAGAGACCGCCCACGAGGGCTACCCCAAGAGACCCAGTACTTC.

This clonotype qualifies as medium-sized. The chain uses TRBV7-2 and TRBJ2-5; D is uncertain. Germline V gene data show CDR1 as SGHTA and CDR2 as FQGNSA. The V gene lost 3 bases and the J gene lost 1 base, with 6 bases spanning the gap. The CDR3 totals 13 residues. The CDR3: CASSFTIQETQYF. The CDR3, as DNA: TGTGCCAGCAGCTTTACCATCCAAGAGACCCAGTACTTC. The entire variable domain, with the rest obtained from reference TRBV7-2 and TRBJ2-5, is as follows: GAGVSQSPSNKVTEKGKDVELRCDPISGHTALYWYRQSLGQGLEFLIYFQGNSAPDKSGLPSDRFSAERTGGSVSTLTIQRTQQEDSAVYLCASSFTIQETQYFGPGTRLLVL.

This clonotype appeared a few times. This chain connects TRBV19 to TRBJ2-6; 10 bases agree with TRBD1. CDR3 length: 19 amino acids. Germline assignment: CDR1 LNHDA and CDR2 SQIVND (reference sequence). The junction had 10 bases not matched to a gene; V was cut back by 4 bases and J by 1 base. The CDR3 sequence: CASSTVDRGITSGANVLTF. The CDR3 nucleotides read TGTGCCAGTAGTACGGTGGACAGGGGGATTACGTCTGGGGCCAACGTCCTGACTTTC.

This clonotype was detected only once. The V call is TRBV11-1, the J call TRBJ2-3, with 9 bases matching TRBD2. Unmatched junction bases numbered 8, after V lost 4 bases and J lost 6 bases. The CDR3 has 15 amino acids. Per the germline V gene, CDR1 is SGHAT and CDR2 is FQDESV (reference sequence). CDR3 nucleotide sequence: TGTGCCAGCAGCTGGACTAGCGTGGACTCCGATACGCAGTATTTT. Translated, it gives CASSWTSVDSDTQYF.

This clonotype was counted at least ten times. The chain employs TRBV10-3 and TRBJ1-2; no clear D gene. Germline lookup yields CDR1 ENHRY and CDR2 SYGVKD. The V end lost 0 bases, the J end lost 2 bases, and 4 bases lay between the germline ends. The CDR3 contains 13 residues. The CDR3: CAISESTNYGYTF. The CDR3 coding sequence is TGTGCCATCAGTGAGTCGACAAACTATGGCTACACCTTC.

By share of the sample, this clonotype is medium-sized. The CDR3 here is CASSSPRDRLSYEQYF. In nucleotides, the CDR3 is TGTGCCAGCAGTTCCCCCAGGGACAGGTTGAGCTACGAGCAGTACTTC. This chain joins TRBV6-1 and TRBJ2-7; 8 nucleotides agree with TRBD1. This CDR3 has 16 residues. Losses at the gene ends were 5 bases for V and 3 bases for J; bases not matched to a gene: 12. In germline, CDR1 is MNHNS, CDR2 SASEGT.

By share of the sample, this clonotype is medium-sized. CDR3: CASSSRPTSGRNPLSTDTQYF. In DNA, the CDR3 is TGTGCCAGCAGTTCTCGCCCGACTAGCGGGAGGAATCCCCTAAGCACAGATACGCAGTATTTT. V is TRBV27 and J is TRBJ2-3; 13 bases agree with TRBD2. The length of the CDR3 is 21 residues. CDR1 and CDR2 (germline): MNHEY, SMNVEV (reference sequence). Trimming took 4 bases from V and 0 from J; bases not matched to a gene: 16.

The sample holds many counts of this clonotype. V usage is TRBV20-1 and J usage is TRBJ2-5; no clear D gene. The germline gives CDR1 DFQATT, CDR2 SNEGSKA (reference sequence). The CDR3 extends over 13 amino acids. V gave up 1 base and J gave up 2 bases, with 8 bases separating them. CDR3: CSARVFPQETQYF. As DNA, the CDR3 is TGCAGTGCTAGAGTTTTTCCTCAAGAGACCCAGTACTTC.

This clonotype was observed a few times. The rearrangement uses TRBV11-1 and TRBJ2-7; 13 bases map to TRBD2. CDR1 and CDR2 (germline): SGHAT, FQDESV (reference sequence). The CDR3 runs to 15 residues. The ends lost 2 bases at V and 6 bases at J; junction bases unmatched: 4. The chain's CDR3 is CASSLPGLAGLEQYF. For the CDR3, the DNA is TGTGCCAGCAGCTTACCGGGACTAGCGGGACTCGAGCAGTACTTC.

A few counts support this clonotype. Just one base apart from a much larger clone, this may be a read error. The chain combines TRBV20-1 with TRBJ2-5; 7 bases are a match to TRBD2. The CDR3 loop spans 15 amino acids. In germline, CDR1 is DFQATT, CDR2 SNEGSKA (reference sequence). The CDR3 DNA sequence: TGCGGTGCTAGAGAATGGGCGGGAGTCCGGGAGACCCAGTACTTC. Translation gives CGAREWAGVRETQYF.

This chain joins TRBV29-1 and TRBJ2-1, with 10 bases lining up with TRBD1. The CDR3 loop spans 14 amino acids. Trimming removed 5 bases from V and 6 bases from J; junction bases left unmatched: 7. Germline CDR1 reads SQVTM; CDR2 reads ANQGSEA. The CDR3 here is CSVHRDRGINEQFF. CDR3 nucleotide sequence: TGCAGCGTTCACCGGGACAGGGGCATCAATGAGCAGTTCTTC.

The chain's CDR3 is CASSLNFLDTDTQYF. In nucleotides, the CDR3 is TGTGCCAGCAGCTTAAATTTTCTAGACACAGATACGCAGTATTTT. This sequence joins TRBV7-2 and TRBJ2-3; D ambiguous. This CDR3 spans 15 amino acids. The V gene's germline CDR1 is SGHTA and CDR2 FQGNSA. Trimming stripped 2 bases from V and 2 bases from J, with 11 bases between.

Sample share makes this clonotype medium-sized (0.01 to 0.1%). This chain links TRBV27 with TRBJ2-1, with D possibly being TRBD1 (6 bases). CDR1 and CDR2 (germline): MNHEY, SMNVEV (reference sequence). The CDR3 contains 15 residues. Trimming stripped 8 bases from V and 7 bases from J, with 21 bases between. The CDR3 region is CASGRDNLPLNEQFF. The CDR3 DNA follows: TGTGCCAGCGGCAGGGACAACCTTCCATTGAATGAGCAGTTCTTC.